This T cell receptor beta chain was retrieved from a study of OX40 agonist ivuxolimab in advanced cancers. About the study: An anti-OX40 (CD134) antibody with agonistic activity, ivuxolimab, was administered to patients. Study-wide results and caveats: It was not determined which antigens were specifically recognized by the peripheral T cells that had undergone clonal expansion. Mean expanded clone counts were higher in CD8+ than CD4+ T cells. Low normalized clonal expansion also occurred in some nonresponding patients.

As to this clone: Its antigen remains unknown.

Measured with immunoSEQ multiplex PCR; TCRdb has only the in-frame clones, and not every one. This sample has 20,000 to 25,000 clones, with around three quarters found just once. Trimming took 4 bases from V and 3 from J; bases not matched to a gene: 4. The CDR3 extends over 14 amino acids. Germline values: CDR1 MDHEN, CDR2 SYDVKM. The gene calls are TRBV28 and TRBJ2-7; 9 bases agree with TRBD1. The source was CD4+ or CD8+ T cells sorted from blood, collected in a trial of the OX40 agonist ivuxolimab. The clonotype was recovered from an adult with an advanced solid tumor such as melanoma, head and neck, liver or kidney cancer. The DNA of the CDR3 is TGTGCCAGCAGTTATACGGGACAGGGCTACGAGCAGTACTTC. This gives the protein CASSYTGQGYEQYF. Combining the CDR3 with reference TRBV28 and TRBJ2-7 gives the whole variable domain DVKVTQSSRYLVKRTGEKVFLECVQDMDHENMFWYRQDPGLGLRLIYFSYDVKMKEKGDIPEGYSVSREKKERFSLILESASTNQTSMYLCASSYTGQGYEQYFGPGTRLTVT.